What follows are 5 T cell receptor beta chains derived from one specimen sequenced in a study of blood T cell repertoires in COVID-19. Data came from immunoSEQ multiplex PCR; TCRdb stores just in-frame clones and leaves some out. The table has 200,000 to 250,000 clones, around 86% seen once. Material: PBMCs or T cells enriched from blood (not recorded which). The receptors originated from a woman aged 40 to 50 with acute COVID-19.

V and J are TRBV7-9 and TRBJ2-1; D unresolved. There are 12 residues in the CDR3. The V gene's germline CDR1 is SEHNR and CDR2 FQNEAQ (reference sequence). V lost 4 bases and J lost 6, with 7 bases in between. CDR3 sequence reads: CASSSGGNEQFF. Written as DNA, the CDR3 is TGTGCCAGCAGCTCAGGTGGCAATGAGCAGTTCTTC.

V is TRBV6-5 and J is TRBJ2-6; D ambiguous. This CDR3 is 13 amino acids long. Per germline, CDR1 MNHEY and CDR2 SVGAGI. Trimming took off 8 bases at V and 2 bases at J, with 7 bases between the two ends. CDR3 bases: TGTGCCAGCCAACTCCCTGGGGCCAACGTCCTGACTTTC. Protein: CASQLPGANVLTF.

As concerns this clone: The sample holds other DNA sequences that translate to the same CDR3. The V gene is TRBV7-3, the J gene TRBJ1-4; no clear D gene. The CDR3 contains 15 residues. V was clipped by 6 bases and J by 0 bases, with 11 bases between them. In germline, CDR1 is SGHTA, CDR2 FQGTGA. The CDR3 nucleotides are TGTGCCAGCAGTCTAACGGGAGCAACTAATGAAAAACTGTTTTTT. Translated, it gives CASSLTGATNEKLFF.

V and J are TRBV27 and TRBJ1-1; TRBD1 is a possible D gene (5 bases). Germline CDR1 MNHEY, CDR2 SMNVEV (reference sequence). V shed 4 bases and J shed 2 bases, with 11 bases lying between them. The CDR3 has 14 amino acids. The CDR3, as DNA: TGTGCCAGCAGTTACGGACAATTTAACACTGAAGCTTTCTTT. This codes for CASSYGQFNTEAFF.

The chain joins TRBV5-1 to TRBJ2-2; TRBD2 might be the D (5 bases). Germline V gene sequence: CDR1 SGHRS, CDR2 YFSETQ. CDR3 length equals 16 residues. V dropped 2 bases and J dropped 3 bases, with 14 bases sitting between them. In DNA form, the CDR3 reads TGCGCCAGCAGCTTCACCACTAGGAAGGACACCGGGGAGCTGTTTTTT. As protein: CASSFTTRKDTGELFF.